This T cell receptor beta chain was profiled in a study of control samples from healthy donors and cancer patients. Germline V gene sequence: CDR1 LGHNA, CDR2 YNFKEQ. J was trimmed by 5 bases and V by 0 bases; bases with no gene match: 2. This CDR3 contains 14 residues. Repertoires were generated with immunoSEQ multiplex PCR, while TCRdb's copy carries only in-frame clones and drops some. This sample has roughly 120,000 clones; over 75% occur once, and the top ten carry under 4.5%. The chain carries TRBV4-2 and TRBJ2-3; 7 bases match TRBD2. This TCR was recovered from a human donor in good health. The donor label of this sample is uncertain. The specimen sequenced was blood. CDR3 loop: CASSQDAGVDTQYF. CDR3 DNA: TGTGCCAGCAGCCAAGACGCGGGGGTAGATACGCAGTATTTT.